The 19 T cell receptor beta chains below all came from one sample that was sequenced in a study of Ad26.COV2.S vaccination and SARS-CoV-2 variants. The method was immunoSEQ multiplex PCR; TCRdb's version includes in-frame clones alone and lacks a portion of them. The data show about 350,000 clones, roughly 90% seen once. Specified treatment: roughly 18 received Ad26.COV2.S at low or high dose, single or two shots; several received placebo; per-sample allocation not given. Sampling happened 63 days after the first vaccine or placebo injection. The sequencing here drew on peripheral blood, taken in a trial of Ad26.COV2.S vaccine versus placebo. The receptor set was obtained from a person between 18 and 60 years old who received the Ad26.COV2.S COVID-19 vaccine or a placebo.

The chain carries TRBV7-9 and TRBJ1-5; D is uncertain. The germline gives CDR1 SEHNR, CDR2 FQNEAQ (reference sequence). CDR3 length: 13 amino acids. V was cut by 4 bases and J by 5 bases, with 9 bases left in between. In nucleotides, the CDR3 is TGTGCCAGCAGCTCATCCGAGTATCAGCCCCAGCATTTT. This sequence encodes CASSSSEYQPQHF.

Written as DNA, the CDR3 is TGTGCCAGCATCAGGGGAGCCACAGATACGCAGTATTTT. Amino acids: CASIRGATDTQYF. V usage is TRBV5-6 and J usage is TRBJ2-3, with D perhaps TRBD1 (6 bases). Between the trimmed V and J ends, which lost 6 bases and 2 bases, there was a span of 10 bases. The germline CDR1 and CDR2 sequences are SGHDT and YYEEEE. This CDR3 is 13 amino acids long.

V and J are TRBV4-3 and TRBJ2-5, with D hard to call. Per the germline V gene, CDR1 is LGHNA and CDR2 is YSLEER. The CDR3 has 15 residues. Trimming shortened V by 1 base and J by 1 base, and 10 bases separated the two germline ends. CDR3 in amino acids: CASSQGTRFQETQYF. CDR3 DNA: TGCGCCAGCAGCCAAGGAACCAGGTTCCAAGAGACCCAGTACTTC.

V gene TRBV5-6 combines with J gene TRBJ2-5; a possible D gene is TRBD1 (6 bases). Germline V CDR1 and CDR2: SGHDT, YYEEEE. V gave up 4 bases and J gave up 5 bases, with 18 bases separating them. This CDR3 contains 15 residues. The CDR3 DNA reads TGTGCCAGCAGCCTCTTCTTGGGGGCTCGCGAGACCCAGTACTTC. It yields the protein CASSLFLGARETQYF.

This chain links TRBV19 with TRBJ2-1; D is unresolved. The length of the CDR3 is 15 residues. The germline CDR1 and CDR2 sequences are LNHDA and SQIVND (reference sequence). V shed 7 bases and J shed 6 bases, with 19 bases lying between them. This CDR3 reads CASKSPAAHPNEQFF. The CDR3 DNA is TGTGCCAGTAAGTCTCCGGCAGCCCATCCCAATGAGCAGTTCTTC.

This clone was recorded a few times. V gene TRBV25-1 combines with J gene TRBJ1-2; 9 nucleotides match TRBD1. Unmatched junction bases numbered 3, after V lost 6 bases and J lost 4 bases. Germline V CDR1 and CDR2: MGHDK, SYGVNS. This CDR3 is built from 13 residues. The CDR3 here is CASRGTGSYGYTF. The CDR3 region has the DNA TGTGCCAGCAGGGGGACAGGGAGCTATGGCTACACCTTC.

The chain carries TRBV7-9 and TRBJ1-1; 8 bases are a match to TRBD1. CDR1 is SEHNR and CDR2 is FQNEAQ in the germline V gene (reference sequence). Trimming took 4 bases from V and 5 from J; bases not matched to a gene: 12. The CDR3 spans 16 residues. The CDR3 loop is CASSSPTGGGTTEAFF. The CDR3 bases are TGTGCCAGCAGCTCTCCAACAGGGGGAGGTACGACTGAAGCTTTCTTT.

This chain connects TRBV5-1 to TRBJ2-4; a possible D gene is TRBD2 (7 bases). This CDR3 has 14 amino acids. V was shortened by 1 base and J by 7 bases, with 12 bases between the two germline ends. The germline V gene encodes CDR1 SGHRS and CDR2 YFSETQ. This CDR3 reads CASSLLQGGNIQYF. The CDR3 nucleotides are TGCGCCAGCAGCTTGTTACAGGGAGGGAACATTCAGTACTTC. Combining the CDR3 with reference TRBV5-1 and TRBJ2-4 gives the whole variable domain KAGVTQTPRYLIKTRGQQVTLSCSPISGHRSVSWYQQTPGQGLQFLFEYFSETQRNKGNFPGRFSGRQFSNSRSEMNVSTLELGDSALYLCASSLLQGGNIQYFGAGTRLSVL.

This chain uses TRBV7-9 with TRBJ2-4; D gene ambiguous. The CDR3 has 16 amino acids. CDR1 is SEHNR and CDR2 is FQNEAQ in the germline V gene (reference sequence). V lost 6 bases to trimming and J lost 0 bases, with 15 bases between them. The CDR3 sequence is CASSTNGRLAKNIQYF. The CDR3 coding sequence is TGTGCCAGCAGTACTAACGGCAGACTAGCCAAAAACATTCAGTACTTC.

V and J are TRBV7-2 and TRBJ1-3, with TRBD1 as a possible D gene (6 bases). The CDR3 loop spans 16 amino acids. V lost 5 bases and J 0 bases, leaving 14 bases between the germline ends. The V gene's germline CDR1 is SGHTA and CDR2 FQGNSA. In DNA, the CDR3 is TGTGCCAGCAGCCCTCTAGGGGGGCCCTCTGGAAACACCATATATTTT. Its protein is CASSPLGGPSGNTIYF.

This chain connects TRBV4-3 to TRBJ1-3, with no clear D. Deletions cut 4 bases from V and 4 bases from J, with 11 bases between. The germline gives CDR1 LGHNA, CDR2 YSLEER. CDR3 length: 14 residues. The chain's CDR3 is CASSRSSGGNTIYF. The CDR3 region has the DNA TGCGCCAGCAGCCGATCTTCGGGGGGAAACACCATATATTTT.

The chain links TRBV28 to TRBJ2-1; 11 positions match TRBD1. CDR1 is MDHEN and CDR2 is SYDVKM in the germline V gene. The CDR3 extends over 15 amino acids. The J segment lost 8 bases and the V segment lost 7 bases, leaving 10 bases of the junction unmatched. The CDR3 nucleotides are TGTGCCAGCATAGGGACAGGGGGTCCTATACATGAGCAGTTCTTC. Its translation: CASIGTGGPIHEQFF.

This chain uses TRBV30 with TRBJ2-2, with a tentative D call TRBD1 (6 bases). CDR1 is GTSNPN, CDR2 SVGIG, per germline (reference sequence). The ends were cut back, 3 bases at V and 0 bases at J, with 17 bases in the middle. This CDR3 region has 17 residues. CDR3 protein: CAWRVDRGSANTGELFF. CDR3 nucleotide sequence: TGTGCCTGGAGAGTGGACAGAGGATCCGCGAACACCGGGGAGCTGTTTTTT.

The chain links TRBV4-2 to TRBJ1-2; a possible D gene is TRBD1 (6 bases). Germline V gene sequence: CDR1 LGHNA, CDR2 YNFKEQ. This CDR3 contains 14 residues. Between the trimmed V and J ends, which lost 3 bases and 5 bases, there was a span of 13 bases. Here the CDR3 DNA reads TGTGCCAGCAGCCAGTCGCGGACAGCTTATGGCTACACCTTC. Protein: CASSQSRTAYGYTF.

This chain joins TRBV5-1 and TRBJ2-5; 7 bases are a match to TRBD2. This CDR3 comprises 13 residues. With 4 bases clipped from V and 3 bases from J, the junction kept 3 bases outside the gene matches. The germline CDR1 and CDR2 sequences are SGHRS and YFSETQ. CDR3: CASSAAGEETQYF. CDR3 coding DNA: TGCGCCAGCAGCGCCGCGGGGGAAGAGACCCAGTACTTC.

The chain has TRBV10-1 and TRBJ1-1; D is perhaps TRBD1 (5 bases). The V gene lost 2 bases and the J gene lost 6 bases, with 10 bases spanning the gap. Germline V gene data show CDR1 as WNHNN and CDR2 as SYGVQD (reference sequence). The CDR3 loop spans 13 amino acids. DNA of the CDR3: TGCGCCAGCAGTGAGGGGGCGGCGGCTGAAGCTTTCTTT. Protein sequence: CASSEGAAAEAFF.

The chain uses TRBV3-1 (or the pseudogene TRBV3-2) and TRBJ1-1; 11 nucleotides agree with TRBD1. Germline values: CDR1 LGHDT, CDR2 YNNKEL (reference sequence). J lost 1 base, V lost 0 bases, and 10 bases had no gene match. The length of the CDR3 is 19 residues. The CDR3 here is CASSQDYRTGGGKNTEAFF. DNA for the CDR3: TGTGCCAGCAGCCAAGATTATCGGACAGGGGGCGGGAAGAACACTGAAGCTTTCTTT.

The J gene is TRBJ2-4, the V gene TRBV29-1; D remains unclear. The germline V gene encodes CDR1 SQVTM and CDR2 ANQGSEA. This CDR3 comprises 11 residues. Trimming pared 8 bases from V and 7 bases from J, leaving 12 bases between. CDR3 DNA sequence: TGCAGCTCCCGCTGGGATAACATTCAGTACTTC. Its translation: CSSRWDNIQYF.

Concerning this clone itself: The same CDR3 also results from other DNA sequences found in this sample. The V call is TRBV7-2, the J call TRBJ2-1; 10 positions agree with TRBD2. CDR1 is SGHTA and CDR2 is FQGNSA in the germline V gene. V trimming: 3 bases; J trimming: 7 bases; junction bases outside the gene matches: 6. This CDR3 contains 15 residues. CDR3 sequence (DNA): TGTGCCAGCAGCTTGAGCGGGAGGGCCGGAAATGAGCAGTTCTTC. Encoded protein: CASSLSGRAGNEQFF.